This T cell receptor beta chain comes out of a study of control samples from healthy donors and cancer patients. Assay used: immunoSEQ multiplex PCR; TCRdb lists only in-frame clones, some missing. Among tens of thousands of clones, 90% to 95% were seen once, and the ten largest hold 3.5% to 4.5%. The CDR3 has 16 residues. The source is a man aged 30-40 years in good health. The sequencing input was blood. The chain employs TRBV12-2 and TRBJ1-4. TRBV12-2 is a known pseudogene. The CDR3 bases are TGTGCAAGTCGCTTAGAAGGAGAGGGGCGGGCTGAAAAACTGTTTTTT. Its translation: CASRLEGEGRAEKLFF.